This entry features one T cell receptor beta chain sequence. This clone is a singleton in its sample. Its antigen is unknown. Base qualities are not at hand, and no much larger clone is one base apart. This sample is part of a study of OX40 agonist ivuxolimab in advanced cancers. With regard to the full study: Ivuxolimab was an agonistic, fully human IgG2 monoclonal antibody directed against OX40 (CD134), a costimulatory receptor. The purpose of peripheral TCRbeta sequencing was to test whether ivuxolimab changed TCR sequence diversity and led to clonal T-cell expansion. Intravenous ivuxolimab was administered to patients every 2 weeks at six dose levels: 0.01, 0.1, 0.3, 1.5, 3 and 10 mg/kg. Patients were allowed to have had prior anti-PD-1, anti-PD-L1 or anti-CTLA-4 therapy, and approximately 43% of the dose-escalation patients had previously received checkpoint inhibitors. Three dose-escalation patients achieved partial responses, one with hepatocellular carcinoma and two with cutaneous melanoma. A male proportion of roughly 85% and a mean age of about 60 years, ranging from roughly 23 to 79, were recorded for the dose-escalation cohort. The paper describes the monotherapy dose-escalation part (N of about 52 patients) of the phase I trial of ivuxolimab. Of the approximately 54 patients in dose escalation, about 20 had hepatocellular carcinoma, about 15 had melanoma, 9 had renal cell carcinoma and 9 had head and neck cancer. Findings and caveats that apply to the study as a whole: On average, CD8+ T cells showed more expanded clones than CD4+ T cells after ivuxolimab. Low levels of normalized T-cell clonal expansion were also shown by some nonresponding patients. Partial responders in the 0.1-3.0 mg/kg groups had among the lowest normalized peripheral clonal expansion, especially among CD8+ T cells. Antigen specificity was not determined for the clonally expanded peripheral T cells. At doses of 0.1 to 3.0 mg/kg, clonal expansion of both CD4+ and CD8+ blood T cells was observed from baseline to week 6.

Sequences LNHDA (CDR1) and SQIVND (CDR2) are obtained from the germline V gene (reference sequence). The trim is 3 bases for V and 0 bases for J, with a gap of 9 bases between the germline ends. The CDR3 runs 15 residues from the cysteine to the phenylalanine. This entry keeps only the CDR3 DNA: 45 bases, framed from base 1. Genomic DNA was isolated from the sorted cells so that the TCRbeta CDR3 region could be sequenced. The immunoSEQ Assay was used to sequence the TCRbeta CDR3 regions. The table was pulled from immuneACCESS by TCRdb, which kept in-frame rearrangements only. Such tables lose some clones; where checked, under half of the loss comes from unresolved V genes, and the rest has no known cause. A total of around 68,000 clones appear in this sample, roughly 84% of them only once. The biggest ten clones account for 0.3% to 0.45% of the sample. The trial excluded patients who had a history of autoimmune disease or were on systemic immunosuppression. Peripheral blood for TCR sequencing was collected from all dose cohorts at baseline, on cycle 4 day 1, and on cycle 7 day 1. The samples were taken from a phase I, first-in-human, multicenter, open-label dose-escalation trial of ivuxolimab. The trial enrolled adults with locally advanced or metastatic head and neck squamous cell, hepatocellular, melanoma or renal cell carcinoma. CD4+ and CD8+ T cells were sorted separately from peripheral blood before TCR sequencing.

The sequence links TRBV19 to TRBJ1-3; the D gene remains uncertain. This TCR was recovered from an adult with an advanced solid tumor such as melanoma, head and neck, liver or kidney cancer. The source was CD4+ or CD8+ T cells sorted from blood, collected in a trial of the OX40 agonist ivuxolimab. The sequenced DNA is TGTGCCAGTAGTATGGACCAGAGCTCTGGAAACACCATATATTTT. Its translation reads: CASSMDQSSGNTIYF.